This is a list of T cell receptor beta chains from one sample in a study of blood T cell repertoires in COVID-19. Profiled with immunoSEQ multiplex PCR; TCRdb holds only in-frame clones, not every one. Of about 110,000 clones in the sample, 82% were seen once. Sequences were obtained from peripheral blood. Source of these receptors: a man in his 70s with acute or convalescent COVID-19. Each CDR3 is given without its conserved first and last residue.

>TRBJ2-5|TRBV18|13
ASSPQRAGKETQY
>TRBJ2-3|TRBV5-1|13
ASSLVTRSTDTQY
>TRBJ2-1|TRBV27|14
ASSPNSGVSYNEQF
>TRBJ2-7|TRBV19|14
ASSPPGRGGAYEQY
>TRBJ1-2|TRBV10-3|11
AAGRQGSWGYT
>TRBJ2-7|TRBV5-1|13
ASSLPGQGSYEQY
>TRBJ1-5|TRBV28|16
ASSLYEARRGLGQPQH
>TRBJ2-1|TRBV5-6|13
ASSERYRGSHEQF
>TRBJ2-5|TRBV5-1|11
ATSSVGGETQY
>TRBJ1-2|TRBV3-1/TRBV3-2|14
ASSRTPDRNVYGYT
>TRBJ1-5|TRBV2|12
ASSVMTGNQPQH
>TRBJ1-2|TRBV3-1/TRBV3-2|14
ASSVRTGGGGRGYT
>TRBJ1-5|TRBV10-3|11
AMTGAPRQPQH
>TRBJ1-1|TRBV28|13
ASSFGGTGPTEAF
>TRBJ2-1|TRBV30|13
AWGRTSDSYNEQF
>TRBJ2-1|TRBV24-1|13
AIEGRRSSYNEQF
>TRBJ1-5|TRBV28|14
ASRTPLSGGSQPQH
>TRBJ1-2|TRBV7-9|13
ASSSKTGALYGYT
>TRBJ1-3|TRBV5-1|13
ASSPGQGGRNTIY
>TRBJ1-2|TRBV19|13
ASSMWTGYGYGYT
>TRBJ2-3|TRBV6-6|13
ASRRTGTSTDTQY
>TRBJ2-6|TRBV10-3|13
AISQGSSGANVLT
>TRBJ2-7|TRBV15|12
ATSRSNGQEEQY
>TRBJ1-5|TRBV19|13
ASSDLGTGDQPQH
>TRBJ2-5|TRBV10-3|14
AMSAGAVFSQETQY
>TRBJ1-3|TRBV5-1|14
ASSLGPGNSGNTIY
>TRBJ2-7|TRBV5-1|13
ASSLDISGVYEQY
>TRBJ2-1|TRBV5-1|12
ASSAGQTYNEQF
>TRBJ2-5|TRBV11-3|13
ASSLNGGPGETQY
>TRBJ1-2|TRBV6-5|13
ASRPPGQGGRGYT
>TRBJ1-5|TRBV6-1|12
ASSEGSSNQPQH
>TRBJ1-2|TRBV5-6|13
ASSLAPDPGNGYT
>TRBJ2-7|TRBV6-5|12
ASIKGTRVDEQY
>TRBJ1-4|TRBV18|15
ASSRSFPGSTNEKLF
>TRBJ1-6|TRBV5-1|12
ASSLVQANSPLH
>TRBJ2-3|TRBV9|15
ASSVGLAGGLTDTQY
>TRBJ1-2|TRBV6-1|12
ASSEAFDRYGYT
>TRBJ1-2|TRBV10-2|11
ASSETGLYGYT
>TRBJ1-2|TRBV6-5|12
ASSYGTRDYGYT
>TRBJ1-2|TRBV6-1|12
ASSERAGRSSYT
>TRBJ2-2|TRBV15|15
ATRGGRQGAPTGELF
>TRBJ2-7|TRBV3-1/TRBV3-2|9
ASSAPSVQY
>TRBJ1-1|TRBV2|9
ASSGTRRAF
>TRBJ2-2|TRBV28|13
ATSRPGKNTGELF
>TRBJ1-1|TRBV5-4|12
ASSPLTGSTEAF
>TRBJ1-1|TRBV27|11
ASSLSRNTEAF
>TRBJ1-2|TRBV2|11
ASVATAYYGYT
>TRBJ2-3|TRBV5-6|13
ASSFAGGKADTQY
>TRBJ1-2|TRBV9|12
ASSVEGGDYGYT
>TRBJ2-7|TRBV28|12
ASSLSRGPYEQY
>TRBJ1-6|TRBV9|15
ASSVGNPLSSDSPLH
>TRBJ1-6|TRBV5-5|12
ASSLGQGGSPLH
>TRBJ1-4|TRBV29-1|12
SGGRTGVGEKLF
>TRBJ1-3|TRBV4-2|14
ASSHLDRASGNTIY
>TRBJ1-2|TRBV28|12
ASTWGQGSYGYT
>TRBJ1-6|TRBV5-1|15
ASSTGQGAGSNSPLH
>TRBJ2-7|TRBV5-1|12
ASSLKQGATEQY
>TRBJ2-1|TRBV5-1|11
ASSLGVNNEQF
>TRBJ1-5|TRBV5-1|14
ASSLAGGPENQPQH